This T cell receptor (beta chain) was identified in a study of shared clonotypes between healthy human individuals. Study results and limitations: Although depth was large, rarefaction showed that sequencing of the sorted subsets was incomplete.

Over several immunoSEQ plates, each subset's genomic DNA was distributed in even portions. Profiled with immunoSEQ multiplex PCR; TCRdb holds only in-frame clones, not every one. The repertoire holds roughly 2,500,000 clones, over 85% seen once, with 0.36% in the top ten. A single count supports this clone. No antigen is known for it. CDR1 is PRHDT and CDR2 is FYEKMQ in the germline V gene (reference sequence). V dropped 1 base and J dropped 0 bases, with 13 bases sitting between them. The CDR3 is made up of 17 amino acids. The chain links TRBV13 to TRBJ2-4; unclear D gene. This sequence was found in a man younger than 35 in good health. Some clones in this sample may be carry-over from other donors' samples. Sequencing was done on a sample of naive CD4+ T cells from PBMCs. Sample subset: CD45RA+ positively selected. In nucleotides, the CDR3 is TGTGCCAGCAGCTTAGCCGGGTTCGGTCTAGCCAAAAACATTCAGTACTTC. Its translation is CASSLAGFGLAKNIQYF.